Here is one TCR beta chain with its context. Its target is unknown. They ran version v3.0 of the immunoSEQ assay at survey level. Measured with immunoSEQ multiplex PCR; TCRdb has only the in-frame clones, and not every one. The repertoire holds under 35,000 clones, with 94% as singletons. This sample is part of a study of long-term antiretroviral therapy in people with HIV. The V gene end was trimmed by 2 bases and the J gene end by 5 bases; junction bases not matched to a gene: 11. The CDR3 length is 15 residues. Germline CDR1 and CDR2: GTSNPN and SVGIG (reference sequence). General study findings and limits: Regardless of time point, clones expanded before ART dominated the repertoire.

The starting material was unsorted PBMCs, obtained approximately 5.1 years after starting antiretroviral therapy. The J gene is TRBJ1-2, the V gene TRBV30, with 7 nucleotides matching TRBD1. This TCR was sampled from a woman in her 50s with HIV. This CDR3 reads CAWSSGTEVWYGYTF. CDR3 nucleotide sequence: TGTGCCTGGAGTTCCGGGACAGAGGTGTGGTATGGCTACACCTTC.